The entry below describes one TCR beta chain. Antigen: not known. The PCR made use of 60 Vbeta and 13 Jbeta primers. Repertoires were generated with immunoSEQ multiplex PCR, while TCRdb's copy carries only in-frame clones and drops some. This table has under 200,000 clones, approximately 85% appearing once. The data derive from a study of cytomegalovirus exposure and HLA in healthy donors. The study, taken as a whole, reports: In an earlier analysis, most TCR beta V segments were productive about 87% or about 30% of the time. A later analysis showed TCR association rates differing by HLA locus, peaking at DRB1 and lowest at HLA-C. TCR beta V- and J-gene trimming was later associated with a missense DCLRE1C variant.

V lost 1 base, J lost 0 bases, and 8 bases lay in between. The germline CDR1 and CDR2 sequences are LGHNA and YNFKEQ. This CDR3 spans 15 amino acids. The genes are TRBV4-2 and TRBJ2-3; D unclear. This clonotype was sampled from a man in his fifties in good health and CMV-seropositive. Sequenced sample: PBMCs. CDR3 nucleotides: TGTGCCAGCAGCCAAGCTTGGCCCAGCACAGATACGCAGTATTTT. It translates to CASSQAWPSTDTQYF.